These T cell receptor beta chains were read from a single sample in a study of T cell changes during pregnancy in multiple sclerosis. Clones were sequenced by immunoSEQ multiplex PCR, and TCRdb holds only the in-frame ones, with some missing. The repertoire holds around 75,000 clones, with 85% to 95% as singletons. The material sequenced was CD4+ T cells from peripheral blood mononuclear cells, taken after pregnancy. These receptors were collected from a female donor with multiple sclerosis, enrolled in a pregnancy study. Both conserved end residues are part of each CDR3. Fields, in order: J gene, D gene, V gene, clone size, CDR3 DNA, CDR3 protein. The D gene is left open where the match is weak. Part of the rows lack a size; the others show once, few, many or a class for expanded clones.

j_gene: TRBJ2-5
d_gene: .
v_gene: TRBV4-1
abundance: .
CDR3nt: TGCGCCAGCAGCCAAGCTTCACCGTTAGGGCAGGGTGAGACCCAGTACTTC
CDR3aa: CASSQASPLGQGETQYF

j_gene: TRBJ2-3
d_gene: TRBD2
v_gene: TRBV7-2
abundance: .
CDR3nt: TGTGCCAGCAGCCCGGGACTAGCGGGAGGATCAGATACGCAGTATTTT
CDR3aa: CASSPGLAGGSDTQYF

j_gene: TRBJ1-5
d_gene: TRBD1
v_gene: TRBV6-5
abundance: .
CDR3nt: TGTGCCAGCAGTAGGGACAGGGGAAATCAGCCCCAGCATTTT
CDR3aa: CASSRDRGNQPQHF

j_gene: TRBJ2-5
d_gene: TRBD1
v_gene: TRBV19
abundance: once
CDR3nt: TGTGCCAGTAGTGCCGGACAGGGCCGGAAGGAGACCCAGTACTTC
CDR3aa: CASSAGQGRKETQYF

j_gene: TRBJ2-7
d_gene: .
v_gene: TRBV27
abundance: once
CDR3nt: TGTGCCAGCAGTTTATCAGCGGCGGGGACCTCCTACGAGCAGTACTTC
CDR3aa: CASSLSAAGTSYEQYF

j_gene: TRBJ2-1
d_gene: TRBD2
v_gene: TRBV27
abundance: .
CDR3nt: TGTGCCAGCAGCTCAATAGCGGGGCCCTCCTACAATGAGCAGTTCTTC
CDR3aa: CASSSIAGPSYNEQFF

j_gene: TRBJ2-7
d_gene: TRBD2
v_gene: TRBV11-2
abundance: once
CDR3nt: TGTGCCAGCAGCTTAAGCCTAGCGGTAGGCTCCTACGAGCAGTACTTC
CDR3aa: CASSLSLAVGSYEQYF

j_gene: TRBJ2-2
d_gene: .
v_gene: TRBV27
abundance: .
CDR3nt: TGTGCCAGCAGTTTATTGGGGGCGGGTATCGGGGAGCTGTTTTTT
CDR3aa: CASSLLGAGIGELFF

j_gene: TRBJ2-5
d_gene: .
v_gene: TRBV18
abundance: .
CDR3nt: TGTGCCAGCTCACCCGACAGGTCGAGGGAGACCCAGTACTTC
CDR3aa: CASSPDRSRETQYF

j_gene: TRBJ2-3
d_gene: TRBD1
v_gene: TRBV7-2
abundance: .
CDR3nt: TGTGCCAGCAGCTTAGGGACAGGGTTTATCACAGATACGCAGTATTTT
CDR3aa: CASSLGTGFITDTQYF

j_gene: TRBJ2-7
d_gene: TRBD2
v_gene: TRBV7-2
abundance: .
CDR3nt: TGTGCCAGCAGCTTATCGCCTGGGACTAGCGGAAGCGAGCAGTACTTC
CDR3aa: CASSLSPGTSGSEQYF

j_gene: TRBJ1-1
d_gene: .
v_gene: TRBV4-2
abundance: .
CDR3nt: TGTGCCAGCAGCCAAGATGGAGTCAGAGATAATGAAGCTTTCTTT
CDR3aa: CASSQDGVRDNEAFF

j_gene: TRBJ2-1
d_gene: .
v_gene: TRBV7-9
abundance: .
CDR3nt: TGTGCCAGCAGCTCTCGTGGCGGCCCCCGCTCCTACAATGAGCAGTTCTTC
CDR3aa: CASSSRGGPRSYNEQFF